Reported below is one T cell receptor (beta chain). What it binds is not known. The CDR3 runs to 15 residues. Trimming left V 3 bases short and J 10 bases short, with 20 bases between. The germline CDR1 and CDR2 sequences are MNHEY and SMNVEV (reference sequence). This specimen comes from a study of cytomegalovirus exposure and HLA in healthy donors. Only in-frame clones appear in the TCRdb table, and some are missing; sequencing was by immunoSEQ multiplex PCR. Altogether 260,000 or so clones are present, around 87% being singletons, with the ten largest covering about 3%. Regarding the study as a whole: According to a subsequent analysis, TCR clusters identified in the first cohort showed a tendency to co-occur across the 120 validation repertoires.

The TCR comes from a man aged 18 to 29 in good health and CMV-seronegative. The chain combines TRBV27 with TRBJ2-3; D may be TRBD2 (5 bases). The source material was PBMCs. CDR3 sequence: CASSFARSRGSSQYF. In DNA form, the CDR3 reads TGTGCCAGCAGTTTCGCCCGGTCTAGAGGGTCTTCGCAGTATTTT.